These T cell receptor beta chains were read from a single sample in a study of blood T cells in healthy people across ages. A single record per CDR3 protein comes from TCRdb applying MiXCR to the 5' RACE reads. This sample has about 690,000 distinct CDR3 sequences, with around two fifths found just once. The specimen sequenced was blood. All receptors come from a man older than 75 in good health. The CDR3 runs from the conserved cysteine through the conserved F or W.

j_gene | v_gene | CDR3aa
TRBJ2-3 | TRBV14 | CASSLMVGVRADTQYF
TRBJ1-6 | TRBV12-5 | CASGFESGTGSPLHF
TRBJ2-3 | TRBV6-5 | CASGRRGLGTDTQYF
TRBJ1-4 | TRBV27 | CASGGRDEKLFF
TRBJ2-3 | TRBV20-1 | CSAFDAGLGGDTQYF
TRBJ2-3 | TRBV4-2 | CASSYTLPSDGTDTQYF
TRBJ1-4 | TRBV5-1 | CASSLQGNADEKLFF
TRBJ2-7 | TRBV9 | CASSLRDRPAEQYF
TRBJ2-1 | TRBV5-1 | CASTIGLAFSYNEQFF
TRBJ2-2 | TRBV11-2 | CASSSDGGTGELFF
TRBJ1-1 | TRBV6-5 | CASFREGNTEAFF
TRBJ2-5 | TRBV12-3/TRBV12-4 | CASSLRGRGRETQYF
TRBJ1-1 | TRBV10-2 | CASSQPVSEAFF
TRBJ2-5 | TRBV15 | CATSREGRPRGQETQYF
TRBJ1-4 | TRBV7-2 | CASSPQTGNNEKLFF
TRBJ2-1 | TRBV29-1 | CSALGTEDYNEQFF
TRBJ2-1 | TRBV5-1 | CASSFKEKTYNEQFF
TRBJ2-1 | TRBV5-1 | CASSLAEERFF
TRBJ1-5 | TRBV6-6 | CASREEGLRSQPQHF
TRBJ2-6 | TRBV7-2 | CASTLDSSGANVLTF